This T cell receptor (beta chain) originates from a study of identical twins. General study results and limits: Within cord blood, abundant beta clonotypes carried fewer insertions, but memory repertoires showed no such trend. Modeled out-of-frame TCR alpha sharing in monozygotic twins fell below observed levels.

Many counts were recorded for this clonotype. The antigen is not known. TCRdb used MiXCR to reprocess the 5' RACE reads, holding one entry per CDR3 protein. This sample yields 250,000 to 300,000 distinct CDR3 sequences, of which around 8.3% are seen a single time; around 3% belongs to the top ten. The data were also submitted as part of a second study, on yellow fever vaccine responses in identical twins.

Material for sequencing was CD8+ T cells sorted from blood. This TCR came from a woman between 18 and 29 years old in good health.

CDR3 in amino acids: CASSFKQGQVDEQYF. The CDR3 nucleotides are TGCGCCAGCAGCTTTAAACAGGGTCAAGTGGACGAGCAGTACTTC. This rearrangement joins TRBV5-1 to TRBJ2-7, with a weak D call TRBD1 (6 bases). This CDR3 contains 15 residues. The germline V gene encodes CDR1 SGHRS and CDR2 YFSETQ. With 2 bases removed from V and 5 bases from J, the gap between germline ends came to 17 bases.